Described below is a single T cell receptor beta chain sequence and its context. The antigen remains unidentified. This record comes from a study of T cell responses to AZD1222 COVID-19 vaccine. Whole-study results and caveats: Scientists sampled the repertoires only once the peak T cell response had passed. Dominant CD4 TCR responses targeted spike regions 160-218 and 743-854. Baseline serology detected seropositivity in only six AZD1222 recipients.

The method was immunoSEQ multiplex PCR; TCRdb's version includes in-frame clones alone and lacks a portion of them. The repertoire holds fewer than 180,000 clones, more than 85% seen once, with 3% to 4% in the top ten. The germline CDR1 and CDR2 sequences are MNHEY and SVGAGI. Trimming pared 2 bases from V and 6 bases from J, leaving 8 bases between. There are 13 residues in the CDR3. Sequenced material: peripheral blood, taken 28 days after the second AZD1222 dose. V gene TRBV6-5 combines with J gene TRBJ1-5; D is uncertain. This TCR was sampled from an adult who received the AZD1222 COVID-19 vaccine. The CDR3: CASSYGLSQPQHF. For the CDR3, the DNA is TGTGCCAGCAGTTACGGGCTGAGTCAGCCCCAGCATTTT.